This section outlines one T cell receptor (beta chain) sequence together with its context. The antigen is unknown. The data were taken from a study of cytomegalovirus exposure and HLA in healthy donors. Study observations and caveats: CMV serostatus alone was available as immune exposure information.

Germline CDR1 reads WNHNN; CDR2 reads SYGVQD (reference sequence). Unmatched junction bases numbered 7, after V lost 7 bases and J lost 6 bases. The CDR3 is made up of 13 amino acids. 60 Vbeta and 13 Jbeta primers were used in PCR. Clones were read by immunoSEQ multiplex PCR, and TCRdb kept only the in-frame ones, dropping some. The sample shows about 54,000 clones, roughly 84% of them seen only once. The clonotype comes from a woman between 18 and 29 years old in good health and CMV-seronegative. The rearrangement joins TRBV10-1 to TRBJ2-3, with 7 bases fitting TRBD1. The sequenced sample consisted of PBMCs. The CDR3 sequence: CASTRQGSDTQYF. The CDR3 bases are TGCGCCAGCACGCGACAGGGTTCGGATACGCAGTATTTT.